This TCR beta chain stems from a study of cytomegalovirus exposure and HLA in healthy donors. V lost 5 bases to trimming and J lost 6 bases; unmatched junction nucleotides: 10. CDR3 length: 15 residues. Germline V gives CDR1 SGHVS, CDR2 FQNEAQ. Only in-frame clones appear in the TCRdb table, and some are missing; sequencing was by immunoSEQ multiplex PCR. This table holds 240,000 or so clones, 70% to 90% found once. Points from the study as a whole: The tendency of first-cohort TCR clusters to co-occur in the 90 to 150 validation repertoires was the finding of a later analysis.

With respect to this clone: The target antigen is unknown.

The specimen sequenced was PBMCs. The TCR was taken from a woman in her thirties in good health and CMV-seropositive. The V and J genes are TRBV7-8 and TRBJ2-1; 7 bases map to TRBD1. CDR3 sequence reads: CASSTGTVQFNEQFF. For the CDR3, the DNA is TGTGCCAGCAGCACAGGGACAGTCCAGTTCAATGAGCAGTTCTTC.